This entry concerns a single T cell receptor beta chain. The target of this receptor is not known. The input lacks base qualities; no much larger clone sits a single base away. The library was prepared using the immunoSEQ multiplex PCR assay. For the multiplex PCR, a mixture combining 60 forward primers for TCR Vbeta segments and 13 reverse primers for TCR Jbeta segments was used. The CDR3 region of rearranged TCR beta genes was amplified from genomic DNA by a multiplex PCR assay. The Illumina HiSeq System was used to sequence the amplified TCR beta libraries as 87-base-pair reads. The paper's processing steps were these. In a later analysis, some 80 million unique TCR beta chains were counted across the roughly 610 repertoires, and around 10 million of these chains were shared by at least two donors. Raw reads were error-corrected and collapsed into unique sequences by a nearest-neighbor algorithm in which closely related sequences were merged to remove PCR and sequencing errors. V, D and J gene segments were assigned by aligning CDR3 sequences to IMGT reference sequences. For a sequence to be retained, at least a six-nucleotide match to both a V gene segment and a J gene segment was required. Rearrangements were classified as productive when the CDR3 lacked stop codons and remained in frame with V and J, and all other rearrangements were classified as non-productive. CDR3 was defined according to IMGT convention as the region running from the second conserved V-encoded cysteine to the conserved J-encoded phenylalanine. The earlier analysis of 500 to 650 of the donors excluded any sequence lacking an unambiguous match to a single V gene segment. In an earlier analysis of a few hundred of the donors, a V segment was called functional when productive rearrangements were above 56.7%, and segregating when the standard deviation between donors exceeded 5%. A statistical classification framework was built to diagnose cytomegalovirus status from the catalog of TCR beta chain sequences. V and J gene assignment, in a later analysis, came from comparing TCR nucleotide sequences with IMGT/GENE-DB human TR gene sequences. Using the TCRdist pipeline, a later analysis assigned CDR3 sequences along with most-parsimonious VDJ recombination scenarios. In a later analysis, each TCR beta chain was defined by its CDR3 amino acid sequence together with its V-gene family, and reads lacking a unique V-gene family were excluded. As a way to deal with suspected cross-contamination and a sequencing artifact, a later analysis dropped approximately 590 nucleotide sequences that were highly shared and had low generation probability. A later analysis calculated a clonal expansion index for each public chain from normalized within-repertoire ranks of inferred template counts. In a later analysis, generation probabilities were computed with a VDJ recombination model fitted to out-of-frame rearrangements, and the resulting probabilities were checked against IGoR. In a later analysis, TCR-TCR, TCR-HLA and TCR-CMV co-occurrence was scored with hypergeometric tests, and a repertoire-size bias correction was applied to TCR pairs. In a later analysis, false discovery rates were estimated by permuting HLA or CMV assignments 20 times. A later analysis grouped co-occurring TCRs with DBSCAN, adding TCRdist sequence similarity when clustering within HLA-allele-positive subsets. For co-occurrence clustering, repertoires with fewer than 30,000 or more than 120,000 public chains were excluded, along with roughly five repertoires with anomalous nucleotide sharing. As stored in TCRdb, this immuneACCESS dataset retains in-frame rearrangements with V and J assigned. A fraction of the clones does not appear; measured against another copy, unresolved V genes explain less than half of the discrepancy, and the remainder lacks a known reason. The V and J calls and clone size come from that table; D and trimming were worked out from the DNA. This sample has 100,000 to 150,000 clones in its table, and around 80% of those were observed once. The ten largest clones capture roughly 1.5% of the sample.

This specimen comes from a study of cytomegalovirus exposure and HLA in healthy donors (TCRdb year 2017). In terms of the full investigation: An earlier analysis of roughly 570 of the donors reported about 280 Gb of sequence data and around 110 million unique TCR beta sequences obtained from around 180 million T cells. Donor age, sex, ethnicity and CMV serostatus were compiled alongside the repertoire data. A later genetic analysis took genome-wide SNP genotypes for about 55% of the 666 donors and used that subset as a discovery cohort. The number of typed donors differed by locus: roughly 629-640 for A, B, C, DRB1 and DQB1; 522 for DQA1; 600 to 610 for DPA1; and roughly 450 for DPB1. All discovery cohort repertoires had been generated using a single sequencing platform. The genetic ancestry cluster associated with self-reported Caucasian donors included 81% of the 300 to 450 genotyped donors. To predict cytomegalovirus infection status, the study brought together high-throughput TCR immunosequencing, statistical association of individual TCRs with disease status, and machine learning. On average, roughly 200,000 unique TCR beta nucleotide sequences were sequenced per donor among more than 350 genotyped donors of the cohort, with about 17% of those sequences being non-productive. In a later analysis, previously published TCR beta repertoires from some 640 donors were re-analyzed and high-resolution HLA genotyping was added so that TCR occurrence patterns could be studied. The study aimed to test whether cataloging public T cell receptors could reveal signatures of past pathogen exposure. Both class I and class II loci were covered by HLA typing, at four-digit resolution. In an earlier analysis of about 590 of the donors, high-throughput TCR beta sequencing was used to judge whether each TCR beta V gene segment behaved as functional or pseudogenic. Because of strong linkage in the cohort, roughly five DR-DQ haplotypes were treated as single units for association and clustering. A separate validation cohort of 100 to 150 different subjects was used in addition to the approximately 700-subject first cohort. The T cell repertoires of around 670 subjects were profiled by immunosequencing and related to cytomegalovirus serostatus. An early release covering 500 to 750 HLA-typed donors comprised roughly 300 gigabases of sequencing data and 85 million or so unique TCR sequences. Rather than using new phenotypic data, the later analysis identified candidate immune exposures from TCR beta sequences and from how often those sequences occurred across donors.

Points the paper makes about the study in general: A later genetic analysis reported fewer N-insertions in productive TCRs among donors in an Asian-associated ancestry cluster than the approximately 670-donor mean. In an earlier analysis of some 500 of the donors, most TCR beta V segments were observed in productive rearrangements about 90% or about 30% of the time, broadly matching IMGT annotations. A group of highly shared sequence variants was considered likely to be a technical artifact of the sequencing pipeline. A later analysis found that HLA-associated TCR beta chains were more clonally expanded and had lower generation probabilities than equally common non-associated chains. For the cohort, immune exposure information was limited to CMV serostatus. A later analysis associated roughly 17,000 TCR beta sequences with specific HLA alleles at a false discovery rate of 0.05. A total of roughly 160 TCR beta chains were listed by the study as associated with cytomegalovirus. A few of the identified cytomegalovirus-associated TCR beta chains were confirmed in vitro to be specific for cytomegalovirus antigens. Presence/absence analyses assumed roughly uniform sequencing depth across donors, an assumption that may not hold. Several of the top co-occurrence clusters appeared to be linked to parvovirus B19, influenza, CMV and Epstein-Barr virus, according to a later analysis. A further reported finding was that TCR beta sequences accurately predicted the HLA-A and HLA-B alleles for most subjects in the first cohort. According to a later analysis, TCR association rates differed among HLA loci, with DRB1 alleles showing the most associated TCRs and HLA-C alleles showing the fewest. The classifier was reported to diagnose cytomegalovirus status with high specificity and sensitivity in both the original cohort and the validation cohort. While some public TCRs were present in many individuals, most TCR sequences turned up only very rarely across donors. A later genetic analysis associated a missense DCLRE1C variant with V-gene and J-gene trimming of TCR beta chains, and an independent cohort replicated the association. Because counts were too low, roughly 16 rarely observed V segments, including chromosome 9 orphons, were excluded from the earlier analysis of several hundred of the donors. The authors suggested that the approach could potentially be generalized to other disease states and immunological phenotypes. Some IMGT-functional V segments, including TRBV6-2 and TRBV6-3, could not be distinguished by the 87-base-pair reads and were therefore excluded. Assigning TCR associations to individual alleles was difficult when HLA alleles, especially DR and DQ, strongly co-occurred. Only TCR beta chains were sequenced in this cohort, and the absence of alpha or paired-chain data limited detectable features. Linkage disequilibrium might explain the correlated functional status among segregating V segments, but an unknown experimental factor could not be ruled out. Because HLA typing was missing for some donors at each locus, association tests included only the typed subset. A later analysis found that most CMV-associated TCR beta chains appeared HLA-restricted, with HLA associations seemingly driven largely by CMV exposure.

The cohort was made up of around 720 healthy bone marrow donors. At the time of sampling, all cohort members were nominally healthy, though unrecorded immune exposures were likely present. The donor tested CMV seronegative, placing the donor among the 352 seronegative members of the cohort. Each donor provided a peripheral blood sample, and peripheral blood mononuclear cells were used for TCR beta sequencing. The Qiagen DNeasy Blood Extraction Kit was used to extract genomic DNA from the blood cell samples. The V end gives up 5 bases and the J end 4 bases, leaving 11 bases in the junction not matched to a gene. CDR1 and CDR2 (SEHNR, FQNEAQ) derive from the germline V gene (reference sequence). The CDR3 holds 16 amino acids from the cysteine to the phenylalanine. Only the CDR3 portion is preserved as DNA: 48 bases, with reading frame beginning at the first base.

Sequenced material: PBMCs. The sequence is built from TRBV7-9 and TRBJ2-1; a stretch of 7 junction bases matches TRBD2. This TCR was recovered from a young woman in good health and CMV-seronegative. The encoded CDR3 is CASSPHAGERYNEQFF. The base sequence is TGTGCCAGCAGCCCCCACGCGGGAGAGAGATACAATGAGCAGTTCTTC.